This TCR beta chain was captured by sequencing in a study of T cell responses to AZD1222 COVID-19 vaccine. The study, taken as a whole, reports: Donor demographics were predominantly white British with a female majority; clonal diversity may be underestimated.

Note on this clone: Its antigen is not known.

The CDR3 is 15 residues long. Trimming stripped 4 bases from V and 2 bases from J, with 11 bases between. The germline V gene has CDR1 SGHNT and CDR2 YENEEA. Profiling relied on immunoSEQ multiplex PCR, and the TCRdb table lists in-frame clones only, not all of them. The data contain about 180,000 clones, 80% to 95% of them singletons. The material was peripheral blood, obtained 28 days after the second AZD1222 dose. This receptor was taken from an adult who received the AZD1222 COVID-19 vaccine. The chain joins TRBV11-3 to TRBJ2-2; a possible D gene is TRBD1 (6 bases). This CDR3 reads CASSSGQTNTGELFF. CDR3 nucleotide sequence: TGTGCCAGCAGCTCCGGACAGACCAACACCGGGGAGCTGTTTTTT. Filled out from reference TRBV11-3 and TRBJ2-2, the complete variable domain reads EAGVVQSPRYKIIEKKQPVAFWCNPISGHNTLYWYLQNLGQGPELLIRYENEEAVDDSQLPKDRFSAERLKGVDSTLKIQPAELGDSAVYLCASSSGQTNTGELFFGEGSRLTVL.